This T cell receptor beta chain was identified during a study of T cells in Graves' hyperthyroidism and ophthalmopathy. The source of the PBMCs was less than 12 ml of fresh peripheral blood. The study, taken as a whole, reports: Most expanded thyroid clonotypes above 0.001 also appeared in blood. Median prediction lead before ophthalmopathy onset was 5.5 to 7 months with the model.

On this clonotype: Its matching antigen is unknown. Germline is not matched at one junction end, which may reflect a read error.

The CDR3 regions of TCR beta were amplified from RNA transcripts. The study used the HTBI primer set for a first-round RT-PCR of the TCR CDR3. MiXCR was run by TCRdb on the multiplex PCR reads, yielding one entry per CDR3 protein. The sample carries around 620,000 distinct CDR3 sequences, 16% recorded once. This CDR3 spans 12 amino acids. The germline CDR1 and CDR2 sequences are SNHLY and FYNNEI. Sequencing was performed on blood. This sequence originates from a woman in her 30s with Graves' hyperthyroidism. The V call is TRBV2, the J call TRBJ2-7; the D gene is possibly TRBD1 (6 bases). The CDR3 DNA reads TGTGCTAGCAGGGGCGGAGGCTACGAGCAGCACTTC. It translates to CASRGGGYEQHF.